A single sample is the source of the 3 T cell receptor beta chains below, sequenced in a study of T cell repertoires in cytomegalovirus infection. A single record per CDR3 protein comes from TCRdb applying MiXCR to the reads. Here the sample spans roughly 920,000 distinct CDR3 sequences, roughly 30% being singletons. These receptors' targets are unknown. Here the sequenced sample was cultured CD8+ T cells from PBMCs, taken from culture after CMV antigen stimulation. The receptors were sampled from a human donor in good health (CMV status not recorded). Some clones in this sample may be carry-over from other donors' samples.

Notes on this clonotype: Relative to the germline gene, one junction end is altered; a read error may explain this. CDR3 bases: TGTGTCAGCAGCTTACCACGGGCAGGGAAGCCCTACAATGAGCAGTTCTTC. It is translated as CVSSLPRAGKPYNEQFF. The chain has TRBV7-8 and TRBJ2-1; a weak D match, TRBD1 (5 bases). The CDR3 runs to 17 residues. Germline V CDR1 and CDR2: SGHVS, FQNEAQ.

This clonotype was seen only once. This chain uses TRBV7-4 with TRBJ2-2, with D possibly being TRBD2 (5 bases). Germline CDR1 SGHVT, CDR2 SQSDAQ. This CDR3 has 14 residues. Deletions cut 11 bases from V and 8 bases from J, with 21 bases between. This chain's CDR3 is CASPPREESGELFF. In DNA, the CDR3 is TGTGCCTCCCCCCCCCGGGAAGAATCGGGGGAGCTGTTTTTT.

The chain is built from TRBV4-1 and TRBJ2-3, with 10 bases identical to TRBD2. V dropped 2 bases and J dropped 5; count of bases not matched to a gene: 7. CDR1 is MGHRA and CDR2 is YSYEKL in the germline V gene. This CDR3 has 16 amino acids. The CDR3 protein is CASSQIIAGGGDTQYF. CDR3 bases: TGCGCCAGCAGCCAAATAATAGCGGGGGGTGGAGATACGCAGTATTTT.